What follows are 27 T cell receptor beta chains derived from one specimen sequenced in a study of Ad26.COV2.S vaccination and SARS-CoV-2 variants. Indicated treatment: 15 to 20 received Ad26.COV2.S at low or high dose, single or two shots; about 5 received placebo; per-sample allocation not given. It was on day 63 after the first vaccine or placebo injection that samples were taken. Profiled with immunoSEQ multiplex PCR; TCRdb holds only in-frame clones, not every one. Of some 300,000 clones listed, 70% to 90% were seen once; the top ten hold approximately 2.1%. The specimen comprised peripheral blood, sampled in a trial of Ad26.COV2.S vaccine versus placebo. These receptors came from a person between 18 and 65 years old who received the Ad26.COV2.S COVID-19 vaccine or a placebo.

The genes are TRBV28 and TRBJ1-1; D perhaps matches TRBD1 (6 bases). This CDR3 is built from 12 residues. The V end lost 7 bases, the J end lost 10 bases, and 16 bases lay between the germline ends. Germline values: CDR1 MDHEN, CDR2 SYDVKM. In nucleotides, the CDR3 is TGTGCCAGCACCTGGACAGCGCGACCAGCTTTCTTT. Residues: CASTWTARPAFF.

Only one count was recorded for this clone. CDR3 sequence: CASSYSGWGGYNEQFF. CDR3 DNA: TGTGCCAGCAGTTATTCAGGTTGGGGAGGTTACAATGAGCAGTTCTTC. The chain links TRBV6-5 to TRBJ2-1, with D perhaps matching TRBD2 (6 bases). The CDR3 covers 16 residues. CDR1 MNHEY and CDR2 SVGAGI come from the germline V gene. V dropped 3 bases and J dropped 4 bases, with 16 bases sitting between them.

The genes are TRBV6-5 and TRBJ1-5; D call uncertain. V was cut by 0 bases and J by 3 bases, with 6 bases left in between. The CDR3 runs 14 residues. Germline CDR1 MNHEY, CDR2 SVGAGI. CDR3 coding DNA: TGTGCCAGCAGTTACTCAGGGTTCAATCAGCCCCAGCATTTT. This sequence encodes CASSYSGFNQPQHF.

This sequence joins TRBV6-5 and TRBJ2-7, with D unresolved. Germline CDR1 reads MNHEY; CDR2 reads SVGAGI. V lost 0 bases, J lost 3 bases, and 9 bases lay in between. This CDR3 has 14 amino acids. The CDR3 DNA follows: TGTGCCAGCAGTTACTCGACCAGAGGCTACGAGCAGTACTTC. Its protein product is CASSYSTRGYEQYF.

This rearrangement joins TRBV6-1 to TRBJ1-2; D uncertain. This CDR3 has 13 residues. Trimming removed 1 base at V and 12 bases at J, with 15 bases between. From germline, CDR1 is MNHNS and CDR2 SASEGT. In DNA form, the CDR3 reads TGTGCCAGCAGTGAAGGTCGGTCTTCCGGAAACACCTTC. It translates to CASSEGRSSGNTF.

The chain uses TRBV5-1 and TRBJ1-1; the D gene is possibly TRBD1 (6 bases). The V end lost 0 bases, the J end lost 2 bases, and 11 bases lay between the germline ends. The CDR3 is made up of 15 amino acids. The germline V gene has CDR1 SGHRS and CDR2 YFSETQ. The DNA of the CDR3 is TGCGCCAGCAGCTTGGCCGGGGGGCTTAACACTGAAGCTTTCTTT. Amino acids: CASSLAGGLNTEAFF.

The chain links TRBV4-1 to TRBJ1-6; D is perhaps TRBD1 (5 bases). The CDR3 totals 16 residues. V gave up 2 bases and J gave up 6 bases, with 14 bases separating them. CDR1 MGHRA and CDR2 YSYEKL come from the germline V gene. This CDR3 is CASSQNQGDGNSPLHF. CDR3 coding DNA: TGCGCCAGCAGCCAAAACCAGGGCGACGGTAATTCACCCCTCCACTTT.

This rearrangement joins TRBV7-6 to TRBJ2-7; no definite D call. CDR1 and CDR2 (germline): SGHVS, FNYEAQ. V was pared by 5 bases and J by 0 bases, with 8 bases between. The CDR3 has 13 amino acids. The CDR3, as DNA: TGTGCCAGCAGCGGGCGTCGCTCCTACGAGCAGTACTTC. The encoded protein is CASSGRRSYEQYF.

The chain links TRBV5-1 to TRBJ1-2; 9 nucleotides line up with TRBD1. CDR3 size: 14 residues. Germline V gene lookup returns CDR1 SGHRS and CDR2 YFSETQ. V lost 3 bases and J lost 4; bases outside the gene matches: 4. The CDR3 loop reads CASSSGQGIYGYTF. CDR3 sequence (DNA): TGCGCCAGCAGCTCGGGACAGGGAATCTATGGCTACACCTTC.

CDR3 in DNA: TGTGCCAGCAGCAAAGAGGGCAGACGTAACACCGGGGAGCTGTTTTTT. Translated: CASSKEGRRNTGELFF. The V and J genes are TRBV21-1 and TRBJ2-2. TRBV21-1 is noted as a pseudogene. This CDR3 has 16 amino acids.

The chain recombines TRBV11-3 with TRBJ2-7; D is unresolved. V was trimmed by 1 base and J by 9 bases, leaving 16 bases between them. The CDR3 runs to 14 residues. CDR1 SGHNT and CDR2 YENEEA come from the germline V gene. CDR3 sequence reads: CASSLGPSSPVQYF. The CDR3 DNA reads as TGTGCCAGCAGCTTAGGTCCTAGTTCCCCCGTGCAGTACTTC.

The chain recombines TRBV29-1 with TRBJ1-1; D is unresolved. The CDR3 runs 13 residues. Trimming stripped 1 base from V and 5 bases from J, with 11 bases between. Germline CDR1 reads SQVTM; CDR2 reads ANQGSEA. CDR3 in DNA: TGCAGCGTTGAAGTTCCGGGGAGGACTGAAGCTTTCTTT. The encoded protein is CSVEVPGRTEAFF.

The chain couples TRBV19 to TRBJ2-1, with D perhaps being TRBD1 or TRBD2 (5 bases each). The CDR3 runs 15 residues. CDR1 LNHDA and CDR2 SQIVND come from the germline V gene (reference sequence). V lost 3 bases to trimming and J lost 1 base, with 10 bases between them. CDR3 residues: CASSIFGASYNEQFF. The DNA of the CDR3 is TGTGCCAGTAGTATTTTCGGGGCATCCTACAATGAGCAGTTCTTC.

The genes are TRBV6-5 and TRBJ1-2; 7 bases match TRBD1. CDR3 size: 14 residues. In germline, CDR1 is MNHEY, CDR2 SVGAGI. V lost 5 bases, J lost 5 bases, and 8 bases stayed unmatched. The CDR3 coding sequence is TGTGCCAGCAGTACTCAACAGGGGATTTATGGCTACACCTTC. Translated, it gives CASSTQQGIYGYTF.

The V call is TRBV25-1, the J call TRBJ1-1; maybe TRBD1 (5 bases). This CDR3 has 13 residues. V shed 5 bases and J shed 2 bases, with 9 bases lying between them. Germline-derived CDR1 and CDR2 are MGHDK and SYGVNS. CDR3 DNA: TGTGCCAGCAGTTGGGGGGGAAACACTGAAGCTTTCTTT. Translating it yields CASSWGGNTEAFF. The full variable domain, completed using reference TRBV25-1 and TRBJ1-1, is EADIYQTPRYLVIGTGKKITLECSQTMGHDKMYWYQQDPGMELHLIHYSYGVNSTEKGDLSSESTVSRIRTEHFPLTLESARPSHTSQYLCASSWGGNTEAFFGQGTRLTVV.

The gene calls are TRBV11-3 and TRBJ1-1; no clear D gene. The CDR3 runs 16 residues. V was clipped by 4 bases and J by 1 base, with 16 bases between them. Germline V gene lookup returns CDR1 SGHNT and CDR2 YENEEA. The CDR3 region has the DNA TGTGCCAGCAGCTCCAGTGGGAGGGTATCGAACACTGAAGCTTTCTTT. Translation gives CASSSSGRVSNTEAFF.

This clone appeared once. In nucleotides, the CDR3 is TGTGCCAGCAGCTTAGGGACCGATCCCAACGAGCAGTACTTC. Translated, it gives CASSLGTDPNEQYF. The V call is TRBV7-2, the J call TRBJ2-7; D ambiguous. V was cut by 1 base and J by 5 bases, with 12 bases left in between. Germline lookup yields CDR1 SGHTA and CDR2 FQGNSA. This CDR3 region has 14 residues.

The chain links TRBV5-1 to TRBJ2-3, with D possibly called TRBD1 or TRBD2 (5 bases each). CDR1 and CDR2 (germline): SGHRS, YFSETQ. This CDR3 region has 17 residues. V dropped 3 bases and J dropped 4 bases, with 21 bases sitting between them. The CDR3 DNA reads as TGCGCCAGCAGCTCCCCTTCCGGGGCCCTCCCCCCAGATACGCAGTATTTT. Translating it yields CASSSPSGALPPDTQYF.

The V gene is TRBV19, the J gene TRBJ1-4, with a weak D call TRBD1 (6 bases). Per germline, CDR1 LNHDA and CDR2 SQIVND (reference sequence). CDR3 length: 14 amino acids. Trimming took off 7 bases at V and 4 bases at J, with 13 bases between the two ends. The CDR3 region is CASTLQGLNEKLFF. The DNA for the CDR3 is TGTGCCAGTACCCTTCAGGGGCTTAATGAAAAACTGTTTTTT.

The genes are TRBV11-2 and TRBJ2-1, with a weak D call TRBD1 (6 bases). Per the germline V gene, CDR1 is SGHAT and CDR2 is FQNNGV. Trimming left V 5 bases short and J 6 bases short, with 14 bases between. CDR3 length: 14 amino acids. CDR3 residues: CASSTMGAFNEQFF. The CDR3 DNA reads as TGTGCCAGCAGCACAATGGGGGCTTTCAATGAGCAGTTCTTC.

V gene TRBV7-3 combines with J gene TRBJ2-3, with a tentative D call TRBD1 (5 bases). Germline-derived CDR1 and CDR2 are SGHTA and FQGTGA. V lost 3 bases, J lost 2 bases, and 12 bases lay in between. The CDR3 runs 15 residues. DNA of the CDR3: TGTGCCAGCAGCTTGTGGGGCTCAACCACAGATACGCAGTATTTT. Its translation: CASSLWGSTTDTQYF. The complete variable domain, with remaining parts taken from reference TRBV7-3 and TRBJ2-3, reads GAGVSQTPSNKVTEKGKYVELRCDPISGHTALYWYRQSLGQGPEFLIYFQGTGAADDSGLPNDRFFAVRPEGSVSTLKIQRTERGDSAVYLCASSLWGSTTDTQYFGPGTRLTVL.

The gene calls are TRBV6-5 and TRBJ2-7; the D is unclear. Deletions cut 0 bases from V and 3 bases from J, with 12 bases between. Germline CDR1 is MNHEY and CDR2 is SVGAGI. This CDR3 comprises 15 residues. In DNA, the CDR3 is TGTGCCAGCAGTTACTCGACACCTGACCTCTACGAGCAGTACTTC. This sequence encodes CASSYSTPDLYEQYF.

Notes on this clone: Other DNA sequences within the sample encode an identical CDR3. CDR3 in amino acids: CASSLGTEAFF. The CDR3 nucleotides are TGTGCCAGCAGTTTGGGGACTGAAGCTTTCTTT. The chain has TRBV27 and TRBJ1-1; no firm D call. V was cut by 3 bases and J by 5 bases, with 4 bases left in between. Germline loops: CDR1 MNHEY, CDR2 SMNVEV (reference sequence). This CDR3 comprises 11 residues.

The chain recombines TRBV5-1 with TRBJ1-4, with 9 bases that match TRBD1. Germline V CDR1 and CDR2: SGHRS, YFSETQ. Trimming at V came to 4 bases and at J to 0 bases, leaving 4 bases not matched to a gene. This CDR3 has 16 amino acids. The CDR3 nucleotides are TGCGCCAGCAGCGCACAGGGGGCCGCAACTAATGAAAAACTGTTTTTT. This encodes CASSAQGAATNEKLFF.

This clone was found once. This chain links TRBV5-4 with TRBJ2-7; a possible D gene is TRBD2 (5 bases). Germline V gene sequence: CDR1 SGHNT, CDR2 YYREEE (reference sequence). The CDR3 loop spans 15 amino acids. V was pared by 4 bases and J by 6 bases, with 20 bases between. CDR3 sequence (DNA): TGTGCCAGCAGCCCGACTACCCAGGTGGTGGGCGAGCAGTACTTC. Translated: CASSPTTQVVGEQYF. The full variable domain, completed using reference TRBV5-4 and TRBJ2-7, is ETGVTQSPTHLIKTRGQQVTLRCSSQSGHNTVSWYQQALGQGPQFIFQYYREEENGRGNFPPRFSGLQFPNYSSELNVNALELDDSALYLCASSPTTQVVGEQYFGPGTRLTVT.

The chain is built from TRBV6-6 and TRBJ1-1; no clear D gene. The CDR3 contains 15 residues. Trimming removed 1 base from V and 1 base from J, with 10 bases in between. Germline V CDR1 and CDR2: MNHNY, SVGAGI (reference sequence). The CDR3 here is CASSYLTSGNTEAFF. The DNA of the CDR3 is TGTGCCAGCAGTTACTTGACCTCGGGGAACACTGAAGCTTTCTTT.

This sequence joins TRBV29-1 and TRBJ2-1; D remains ambiguous. Germline lookup yields CDR1 SQVTM and CDR2 ANQGSEA. The CDR3 is 14 amino acids. V was pared by 2 bases and J by 1 base, with 9 bases between. As DNA, the CDR3 is TGCAGCGTTGAAAGGCTAGTATCCTACAATGAGCAGTTCTTC. Translating it yields CSVERLVSYNEQFF.